Listed below are T cell receptor beta chains from one sample, sequenced in a study of blood T cell repertoires in COVID-19. Data came from immunoSEQ multiplex PCR; TCRdb stores just in-frame clones and leaves some out. The data show about 250,000 clones, over 75% seen once. Sequenced material: PBMCs or T cells enriched from blood (not recorded which). These receptors all stem from a man aged 35-49 years who had recovered from COVID-19. CDR3s include the opening cysteine and the closing phenylalanine or tryptophan. The D gene is left open where the match is weak. A row's size may be missing; if present it is once, few, many or a size class.

d_call: NA
clone_size: NA
j_call: TRBJ2-3
v_call: TRBV5-5
cdr3_nt: TGTGCCAGCAGCTCCTTGGGGGACACCAGCACAGATACGCAGTATTTT
cdr3_aa: CASSSLGDTSTDTQYF

d_call: TRBD1
clone_size: once
j_call: TRBJ2-5
v_call: TRBV19
cdr3_nt: TGTGCCAGTAGACGGACAGGGCCCGGAGAGACCCAGTACTTC
cdr3_aa: CASRRTGPGETQYF

d_call: NA
clone_size: NA
j_call: TRBJ2-5
v_call: TRBV9
cdr3_nt: TGTGCCAGCAGCCCAAACCCAGACCAAGAGACCCAGTACTTC
cdr3_aa: CASSPNPDQETQYF

d_call: TRBD2
clone_size: NA
j_call: TRBJ2-5
v_call: TRBV6-5
cdr3_nt: TGTGCCAGCAGGGCTAGCGGGAGGCTCCAAGAGACCCAGTACTTC
cdr3_aa: CASRASGRLQETQYF

d_call: NA
clone_size: NA
j_call: TRBJ1-4
v_call: TRBV19
cdr3_nt: TGTGCCAGTAGTGTCACCGGGAAAGGGGGTGAAAAACTGTTTTTT
cdr3_aa: CASSVTGKGGEKLFF

d_call: NA
clone_size: once
j_call: TRBJ1-3
v_call: TRBV6-5
cdr3_nt: TGTGCCAGCAGTTACTCGGGCAGCAGCTCTGGAAACACCATATATTTT
cdr3_aa: CASSYSGSSSGNTIYF

d_call: TRBD2
clone_size: NA
j_call: TRBJ2-7
v_call: TRBV6-4
cdr3_nt: TGTGCCAGCAACCGGACTAGCGGGAGGTTAACCTACGAGCAGTACTTC
cdr3_aa: CASNRTSGRLTYEQYF

d_call: NA
clone_size: NA
j_call: TRBJ1-2
v_call: TRBV29-1
cdr3_nt: TGCAGCGCCTATCGCTACACCTTC
cdr3_aa: CSAYRYTF

d_call: TRBD2
clone_size: NA
j_call: TRBJ2-2
v_call: TRBV19
cdr3_nt: TGTGCCAGTAGTATCCCCCTAGCGGGGGGGCCCGGGGAGCTGTTTTTT
cdr3_aa: CASSIPLAGGPGELFF

d_call: NA
clone_size: NA
j_call: TRBJ1-2
v_call: TRBV6-5
cdr3_nt: TGTGCCGCCATCGGGAACCCTAACTATGGCTACACCTTC
cdr3_aa: CAAIGNPNYGYTF

d_call: NA
clone_size: NA
j_call: TRBJ1-1
v_call: TRBV27
cdr3_nt: TGTGCCAGCAGTTTAATTCCGAGTAACACTGAAGCTTTCTTT
cdr3_aa: CASSLIPSNTEAFF

d_call: TRBD1
clone_size: NA
j_call: TRBJ1-2
v_call: TRBV2
cdr3_nt: TGTGCCAGCTCTCAGGGGGAGAACTATGGCTACACCTTC
cdr3_aa: CASSQGENYGYTF

d_call: NA
clone_size: NA
j_call: TRBJ1-6
v_call: TRBV30
cdr3_nt: TGTGCCTGGAGTTGGGTAGGGGCCAATTCACCCCTCCACTTT
cdr3_aa: CAWSWVGANSPLHF

d_call: NA
clone_size: once
j_call: TRBJ2-3
v_call: TRBV18
cdr3_nt: TGTGCCAGCTCACTTCTCAGCACAGATACGCAGTATTTT
cdr3_aa: CASSLLSTDTQYF

d_call: NA
clone_size: once
j_call: TRBJ2-7
v_call: TRBV5-4
cdr3_nt: TGTGCCAGCAAGAATACAGGAGAAGCCTACGAGCAGTACTTC
cdr3_aa: CASKNTGEAYEQYF

d_call: TRBD2
clone_size: NA
j_call: TRBJ2-1
v_call: TRBV27
cdr3_nt: TGTGCCAGCAGGCTGGGGGGGACCTCCTACAATGAGCAGTTCTTC
cdr3_aa: CASRLGGTSYNEQFF

d_call: NA
clone_size: NA
j_call: TRBJ1-6
v_call: TRBV3-1/TRBV3-2
cdr3_nt: TGTGCCAGCCCCGAGACAGACTCCTATAATTCACCCCTCCACTTT
cdr3_aa: CASPETDSYNSPLHF

d_call: NA
clone_size: NA
j_call: TRBJ1-1
v_call: TRBV7-3
cdr3_nt: TGTGCCAGCAGCTCACACGGAGGGTGGGACACTGAAGCTTTCTTT
cdr3_aa: CASSSHGGWDTEAFF

d_call: NA
clone_size: NA
j_call: TRBJ2-5
v_call: TRBV11-2
cdr3_nt: TGTGCCAGCAGCTTAGATCCGGACAGGGGAAGGCGGGGGGGCCGGGAGACCCAGTACTTC
cdr3_aa: CASSLDPDRGRRGGRETQYF

d_call: TRBD1
clone_size: NA
j_call: TRBJ2-3
v_call: TRBV11-2
cdr3_nt: TGTGCCAGCAGAACCGGGACAGGGGCCCCCTCAGATACGCAGTATTTT
cdr3_aa: CASRTGTGAPSDTQYF

d_call: NA
clone_size: NA
j_call: TRBJ2-3
v_call: TRBV19
cdr3_nt: TGTGCCAGTAGTCCAGGGGTGGACACAGATACGCAGTATTTT
cdr3_aa: CASSPGVDTDTQYF

d_call: TRBD2
clone_size: NA
j_call: TRBJ2-3
v_call: TRBV9
cdr3_nt: TGTGCCAGCAGCGTAACGGGGGGACCCACAGATACGCAGTATTTT
cdr3_aa: CASSVTGGPTDTQYF

d_call: TRBD1
clone_size: NA
j_call: TRBJ2-1
v_call: TRBV6-5
cdr3_nt: TGTGCCAGCAGTTTAACAGGGGCGCCAAGGGAGCAGTTCTTC
cdr3_aa: CASSLTGAPREQFF

d_call: NA
clone_size: NA
j_call: TRBJ1-1
v_call: TRBV11-2
cdr3_nt: TGTGCCAGCAGCCCCCCTGGAGGGTTTGAAGCTTTCTTT
cdr3_aa: CASSPPGGFEAFF

d_call: NA
clone_size: NA
j_call: TRBJ2-2
v_call: TRBV5-1
cdr3_nt: TGCGCCAGCAGCTTGGCCTTCAGGCTCGCGAACACCGGGGAGCTGTTTTTT
cdr3_aa: CASSLAFRLANTGELFF

d_call: TRBD1
clone_size: NA
j_call: TRBJ2-2
v_call: TRBV4-3
cdr3_nt: TGCGCCAGCAGCCAAGTACCGGGACAGGGTATATCCGGGGAGCTGTTTTTT
cdr3_aa: CASSQVPGQGISGELFF

d_call: TRBD1
clone_size: NA
j_call: TRBJ2-3
v_call: TRBV6-6
cdr3_nt: TGTGCCAGCAGTTACCCACAGGGGCCTTCCACAGATACGCAGTATTTT
cdr3_aa: CASSYPQGPSTDTQYF

d_call: TRBD2
clone_size: NA
j_call: TRBJ2-3
v_call: TRBV4-2
cdr3_nt: TGTGCCAGCAGCCAAGGGCGGGGGGGGCGCACAGATACGCAGTATTTT
cdr3_aa: CASSQGRGGRTDTQYF

d_call: TRBD1
clone_size: NA
j_call: TRBJ2-7
v_call: TRBV27
cdr3_nt: TGTGCCAGCAGATTTGGACAGGGGGTTTACGAGCAGTACTTC
cdr3_aa: CASRFGQGVYEQYF

d_call: TRBD2
clone_size: NA
j_call: TRBJ2-1
v_call: TRBV5-1
cdr3_nt: TGCGCCAGCAGCATACTAGCGGGGGGGCACAATGAGCAGTTCTTC
cdr3_aa: CASSILAGGHNEQFF

d_call: TRBD2
clone_size: NA
j_call: TRBJ2-4
v_call: TRBV11-1
cdr3_nt: TGTGCCAGCAGCGCCCTCGGGGGGAAGGTTCAGTACTTC
cdr3_aa: CASSALGGKVQYF

d_call: TRBD2
clone_size: once
j_call: TRBJ2-3
v_call: TRBV19
cdr3_nt: TGTGCCAGTAGTTCTACTAGACAGGGGACTAGCGGGGAGCGGCAGTATTTT
cdr3_aa: CASSSTRQGTSGERQYF

d_call: TRBD1
clone_size: once
j_call: TRBJ2-4
v_call: TRBV28
cdr3_nt: TGTGCCAGCAGTCCGACAGGGTTGGAAAACATTCAGTACTTC
cdr3_aa: CASSPTGLENIQYF

d_call: TRBD1
clone_size: NA
j_call: TRBJ1-2
v_call: TRBV15
cdr3_nt: TGTGCCACCAGCAGAGCGGGACAGGGTTATGGCTACACCTTC
cdr3_aa: CATSRAGQGYGYTF

d_call: NA
clone_size: NA
j_call: TRBJ2-7
v_call: TRBV18
cdr3_nt: TGTGCCAGCTCACCAGGAGGGAACCCCTACGAGCAGTACTTC
cdr3_aa: CASSPGGNPYEQYF

d_call: NA
clone_size: NA
j_call: TRBJ1-6
v_call: TRBV2
cdr3_nt: TGTGCCAGCAGTGTAGGACAAGATTCACCCCTCCACTTT
cdr3_aa: CASSVGQDSPLHF

d_call: TRBD1
clone_size: NA
j_call: TRBJ2-5
v_call: TRBV27
cdr3_nt: TGTGCCAGCAGTTTCGCCAGGGGGCGCCGGGAGACCCAGTACTTC
cdr3_aa: CASSFARGRRETQYF

d_call: NA
clone_size: many
j_call: TRBJ2-1
v_call: TRBV7-2
cdr3_nt: TGTGCCAGCAGGCAGGACACCGATGAGCAGTTCTTC
cdr3_aa: CASRQDTDEQFF

d_call: NA
clone_size: NA
j_call: TRBJ1-4
v_call: TRBV25-1
cdr3_nt: TGTGCCAGCAGTGAATTTTCCCTGTGGACAGCAACTAATGAAAAACTGTTTTTT
cdr3_aa: CASSEFSLWTATNEKLFF

d_call: NA
clone_size: many
j_call: TRBJ1-5
v_call: TRBV5-1
cdr3_nt: TGCGCCAGCAGCCCGTGGCTCCAGGGGCAAAGGCAGCCCCAGCATTTT
cdr3_aa: CASSPWLQGQRQPQHF

d_call: NA
clone_size: NA
j_call: TRBJ1-6
v_call: TRBV10-1
cdr3_nt: TGCGCCAGCAGTGAAGGTCAGGGGCCCTCACCCCTCCACTTT
cdr3_aa: CASSEGQGPSPLHF

d_call: NA
clone_size: NA
j_call: TRBJ2-7
v_call: TRBV7-8
cdr3_nt: TGTGCCAGCAGGCTCTCAGGGAGGTCCTACGAGCAGTACTTC
cdr3_aa: CASRLSGRSYEQYF

d_call: TRBD2
clone_size: NA
j_call: TRBJ2-1
v_call: TRBV24-1
cdr3_nt: TGTGCCACCAGATCTGGGACTAGCGGGAGACACAATGAGCAGTTCTTC
cdr3_aa: CATRSGTSGRHNEQFF

d_call: NA
clone_size: NA
j_call: TRBJ1-3
v_call: TRBV11-2
cdr3_nt: TGTGCCAGCAGCTTAGAATTCTCTCCCCATTTT
cdr3_aa: CASSLEFSPHF

d_call: TRBD1
clone_size: NA
j_call: TRBJ1-1
v_call: TRBV27
cdr3_nt: TGTGCCAGCAGTTTATCGGGGACAGGGGTCACTGAAGCTTTCTTT
cdr3_aa: CASSLSGTGVTEAFF

d_call: TRBD2
clone_size: NA
j_call: TRBJ2-3
v_call: TRBV4-1
cdr3_nt: TGCGCCAGCGCCCCTGCGGGAGGGACAGATACGCAGTATTTT
cdr3_aa: CASAPAGGTDTQYF

d_call: TRBD2
clone_size: few
j_call: TRBJ2-1
v_call: TRBV27
cdr3_nt: TGTGCCAGCAGAGAAGCGGGAAGGGTGAATGAGCAGTTCTTC
cdr3_aa: CASREAGRVNEQFF

d_call: TRBD1
clone_size: NA
j_call: TRBJ2-7
v_call: TRBV4-1
cdr3_nt: TGCGCCAGCAGCCCGGGACAGGGGCCCTACTCCTACGAGCAGTACTTC
cdr3_aa: CASSPGQGPYSYEQYF